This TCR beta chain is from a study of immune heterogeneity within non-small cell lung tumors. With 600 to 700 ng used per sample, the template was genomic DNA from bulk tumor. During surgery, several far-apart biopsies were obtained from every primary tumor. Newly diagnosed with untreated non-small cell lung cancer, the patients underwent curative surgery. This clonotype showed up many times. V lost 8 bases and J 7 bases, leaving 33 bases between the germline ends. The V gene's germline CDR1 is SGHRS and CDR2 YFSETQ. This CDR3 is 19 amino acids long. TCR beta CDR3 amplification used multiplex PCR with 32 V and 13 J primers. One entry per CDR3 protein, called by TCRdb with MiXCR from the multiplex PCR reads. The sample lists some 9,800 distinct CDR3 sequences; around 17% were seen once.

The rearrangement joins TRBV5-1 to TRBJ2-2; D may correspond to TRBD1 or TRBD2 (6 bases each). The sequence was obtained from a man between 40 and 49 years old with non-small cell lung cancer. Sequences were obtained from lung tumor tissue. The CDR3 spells CASTPRLPGGTSLGGELFF. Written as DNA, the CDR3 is TGCGCCAGTACCCCCCGGCTTCCTGGGGGGACATCCTTGGGCGGGGAGCTGTTTTTT.